The 18 T cell receptor beta chains below come from one sample, sequenced in a study of CD8 T cells in ankylosing spondylitis. TCRdb independently ran MiXCR on the 5' RACE reads; one entry per CDR3 protein. The table records roughly 180,000 distinct CDR3 sequences, approximately 10% of them present only once. The source material was blood, either unsorted or a sorted T cell fraction (not recorded which). The origin of the receptors is a female donor with ankylosing spondylitis or in good health (not recorded which).

The chain employs TRBV15 and TRBJ2-5, with TRBD2 as a possible D gene (6 bases). The CDR3 contains 16 residues. Germline V CDR1 and CDR2: LNHNV, YYDKDF (reference sequence). Trimming stripped 0 bases from V and 5 bases from J, with 16 bases between. Here the CDR3 reads CATSRDGGIGVETQYF. The CDR3 coding sequence is TGTGCCACCAGCAGAGATGGCGGGATTGGGGTTGAGACCCAGTACTTC.

V and J are TRBV5-4 and TRBJ1-2; D might be TRBD1 (5 bases). The V and J ends lost 8 bases and 0 bases respectively, with 20 bases between them. The CDR3 contains 16 residues. Per the germline V gene, CDR1 is SGHNT and CDR2 is YYREEE (reference sequence). In DNA, the CDR3 is TGTGCCAGAATCAGGCGGACATCCGAAGCTAACTATGGCTACACCTTC. This sequence encodes CARIRRTSEANYGYTF.

This clonotype has just a few counts. The V and J genes are TRBV28 and TRBJ2-7, with unresolved D. This CDR3 is 12 amino acids long. Germline V gene sequence: CDR1 MDHEN, CDR2 SYDVKM. V lost 5 bases to trimming and J lost 2 bases, with 7 bases between them. CDR3 loop: CASSPATYEQYF. The CDR3 nucleotides are TGTGCCAGCAGTCCCGCTACCTACGAGCAGTACTTC. Full variable domain (missing parts from reference TRBV28 and TRBJ2-7): DVKVTQSSRYLVKRTGEKVFLECVQDMDHENMFWYRQDPGLGLRLIYFSYDVKMKEKGDIPEGYSVSREKKERFSLILESASTNQTSMYLCASSPATYEQYFGPGTRLTVT.

This chain joins TRBV29-1 and TRBJ1-2, with D maybe TRBD1 (5 bases). V lost 4 bases and J lost 2, with 17 bases in between. CDR1 and CDR2 from the germline V gene are SQVTM and ANQGSEA. The CDR3 has 15 amino acids. The CDR3 loop reads CSVVGQGLTNYGYTF. DNA of the CDR3: TGCAGCGTTGTAGGGCAGGGCTTGACAAACTATGGCTACACCTTC.

This clonotype was counted at least ten times. Since the CDR3 does not end with the conserved phenylalanine or tryptophan, this likely comes from a read error. It is unclear where the CDR3 begins or ends on the DNA, so no DNA is shown, and the CDR3 is as TCRdb lists it. V gene TRBV7-9 combines with J gene TRBJ2-1; the D call TRBD1 from the table was never checked on the DNA. The CDR3 has 10 residues if both end residues are counted. Germline V gives CDR1 SEHNR, CDR2 FQNEAQ (reference sequence). CDR3 protein: CASSLSTGFP.

J is TRBJ2-1 and V is TRBV4-2; no clear D gene. Looked up from germline, CDR1 is LGHNA and CDR2 is YNFKEQ. The V end lost 3 bases, the J end lost 5 bases, and 8 bases lay between the germline ends. This CDR3 is 13 amino acids long. DNA of the CDR3: TGTGCCAGCAGCCACGAGGTCCACAATGAGCAGTTCTTC. Protein: CASSHEVHNEQFF.

The rearrangement joins TRBV5-6 to TRBJ1-1; maybe TRBD1 (5 bases). Germline V gene sequence: CDR1 SGHDT, CDR2 YYEEEE. V was shortened by 4 bases and J by 0 bases, with 13 bases between the two germline ends. The CDR3 length is 15 residues. The DNA of the CDR3 is TGTGCCAGCAGCCACTACAGGCGGATGAACACTGAAGCTTTCTTT. Amino acid sequence: CASSHYRRMNTEAFF. The full variable domain, its missing parts supplied by reference TRBV5-6 and TRBJ1-1, is DAGVTQSPTHLIKTRGQQVTLRCSPKSGHDTVSWYQQALGQGPQFIFQYYEEEERQRGNFPDRFSGHQFPNYSSELNVNALLLGDSALYLCASSHYRRMNTEAFFGQGTRLTVV.

About this clonotype itself: A junction boundary mismatches the germline segment, possibly from a read error. This chain links TRBV4-1 with TRBJ1-5; D remains unclear. This CDR3 comprises 14 residues. CDR1 is MGHRA and CDR2 is YSYEKL in the germline V gene. The CDR3, as DNA: TGCGCCAGCGGCCACATGGGGAGCAATCAGCCCCAGCATTTT. This gives the protein CASGHMGSNQPQHF.

This chain uses TRBV4-3 with TRBJ1-1; no definite D call. V was shortened by 1 base and J by 4 bases, with 7 bases between the two germline ends. Germline loops: CDR1 LGHNA, CDR2 YSLEER. The CDR3 consists of 13 residues. The CDR3 DNA reads as TGCGCCAGCAGCCAAGGTTACTTCACTGAAGCTTTCTTT. This translates into CASSQGYFTEAFF.

This clonotype was seen a few times. The chain links TRBV6-6 to TRBJ1-2; D may be TRBD1 (6 bases). Trimming pared 4 bases from V and 1 base from J, leaving 7 bases between. This CDR3 has 13 residues. Germline lookup yields CDR1 MNHNY and CDR2 SVGAGI (reference sequence). In DNA form, the CDR3 reads TGTGCCAGCAGTTTGGACAGTAACTATGGCTACACCTTC. Translation: CASSLDSNYGYTF.

This clonotype was recorded many times. V usage is TRBV5-5 and J usage is TRBJ1-6, with 7 positions matching TRBD1. The germline CDR1 and CDR2 sequences are SGHKS and YYEKEE (reference sequence). The V gene end was trimmed by 4 bases and the J gene end by 0 bases; junction bases not matched to a gene: 4. The CDR3 is 16 amino acids. The CDR3 sequence: CASSQTGSSYNSPLHF. The CDR3 coding sequence is TGTGCCAGCAGCCAGACAGGGAGCTCCTATAATTCACCCCTCCACTTT.

The table lists this clonotype with a few counts. The chain employs TRBV7-9 and TRBJ2-3; the D gene is possibly TRBD1 (6 bases). The V end was cut by 4 bases, the J end by 4 bases, with 18 bases between. Germline lookup yields CDR1 SEHNR and CDR2 FQNEAQ (reference sequence). CDR3 length: 16 residues. The chain's CDR3 is CASSSPLAGAADTQYF. The DNA of the CDR3 is TGTGCCAGCAGCTCCCCCCTCGCAGGGGCTGCAGATACGCAGTATTTT.

In this sample, this clonotype turned up a few times. The chain carries TRBV4-3 and TRBJ2-2, with a possible D match to TRBD2 (5 bases). V was clipped by 1 base and J by 2 bases, with 8 bases between them. Germline V gives CDR1 LGHNA, CDR2 YSLEER. The CDR3 totals 15 residues. CDR3 sequence: CASSQGTANTGELFF. The CDR3 bases are TGCGCCAGCAGCCAAGGGACTGCCAACACCGGGGAGCTGTTTTTT.

This clonotype was seen many times. The chain carries TRBV20-1 and TRBJ2-1; D might be TRBD1 (6 bases). Looked up from germline, CDR1 is DFQATT and CDR2 is SNEGSKA (reference sequence). This CDR3 has 16 amino acids. Trimming shortened V by 4 bases and J by 7 bases, and 23 bases separated the two germline ends. The CDR3 DNA follows: TGCAGTGCTACCGCTAGAGGGGCAGGGGATGATAATGAGCAGTTCTTC. Translated, it gives CSATARGAGDDNEQFF.

This chain links TRBV27 with TRBJ2-7, with TRBD2 matching over 8 bases. The J segment lost 3 bases and the V segment lost 5 bases, leaving 9 bases of the junction unmatched. This CDR3 is 15 amino acids long. In germline, CDR1 is MNHEY, CDR2 SMNVEV (reference sequence). The CDR3 sequence: CASSGLTSGSYEQYF. CDR3 nucleotides: TGTGCCAGCAGTGGGCTTACTAGCGGCAGCTACGAGCAGTACTTC.

This clonotype has a handful of counts. The chain recombines TRBV5-6 with TRBJ2-7; tentative D call: TRBD2 (6 bases). The V and J ends lost 0 bases and 0 bases respectively, with 10 bases between them. Per germline, CDR1 SGHDT and CDR2 YYEEEE. CDR3 length: 15 amino acids. The CDR3 region has the DNA TGTGCCAGCAGCTTGGGGGGGGAGAGCTCCTACGAGCAGTACTTC. It translates to CASSLGGESSYEQYF. The variable domain in full, with the rest retrieved from reference TRBV5-6 and TRBJ2-7, is DAGVTQSPTHLIKTRGQQVTLRCSPKSGHDTVSWYQQALGQGPQFIFQYYEEEERQRGNFPDRFSGHQFPNYSSELNVNALLLGDSALYLCASSLGGESSYEQYFGPGTRLTVT.

V is TRBV30 and J is TRBJ1-1; D perhaps matches TRBD1 (6 bases). The CDR3 spans 14 residues. Trimming pared 4 bases from V and 0 bases from J, leaving 12 bases between. Per germline, CDR1 GTSNPN and CDR2 SVGIG (reference sequence). CDR3 amino acids: CAWNSGTLNTEAFF. The CDR3 DNA follows: TGTGCCTGGAACTCCGGGACATTGAACACTGAAGCTTTCTTT.

The chain employs TRBV24-1 and TRBJ2-3; D gene ambiguous. Germline CDR1 reads KGHDR; CDR2 reads SFDVKD. The CDR3 runs 15 residues. Trimming cost V 5 bases and J 2 bases, with 13 bases left between them. This CDR3 is CATSGWDPLTDTQYF. The CDR3 region has the DNA TGTGCCACCAGTGGTTGGGATCCCCTCACAGATACGCAGTATTTT.